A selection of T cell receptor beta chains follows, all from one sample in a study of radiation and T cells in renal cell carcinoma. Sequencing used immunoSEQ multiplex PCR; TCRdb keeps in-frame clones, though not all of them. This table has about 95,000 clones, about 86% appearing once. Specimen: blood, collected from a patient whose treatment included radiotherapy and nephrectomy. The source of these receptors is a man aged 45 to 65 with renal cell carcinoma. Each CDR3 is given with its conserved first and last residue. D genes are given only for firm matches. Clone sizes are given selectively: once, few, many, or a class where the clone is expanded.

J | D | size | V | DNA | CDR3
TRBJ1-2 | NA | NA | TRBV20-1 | TGCAGTGCTAGAGGATTGGATGGCTACACCTTC | CSARGLDGYTF
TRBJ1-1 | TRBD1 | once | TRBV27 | TGTGCCAGCAGTTCTGCACAGGGGGCGGTTGAAGCTTTCTTT | CASSSAQGAVEAFF
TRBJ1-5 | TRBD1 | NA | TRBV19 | TGTGCCAGTAGTATTGAGGGGGCTAGCAATCAGCCCCAGCATTTT | CASSIEGASNQPQHF
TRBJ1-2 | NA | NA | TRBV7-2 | TGTGCCAGCAGCTTATGGACAGTCTATGGCTACACCTTC | CASSLWTVYGYTF
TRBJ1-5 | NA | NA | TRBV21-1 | TGTGCCAGCAGCAGAACCACAGGGGTCATACAGCCCCAGCATTTT | CASSRTTGVIQPQHF
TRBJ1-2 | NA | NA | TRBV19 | TGTGCCAGTAGTATCTCCCTTACAAAACTCTACGGCTACACCTTC | CASSISLTKLYGYTF
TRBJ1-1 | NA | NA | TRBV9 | TGTGCCAGCAGCGTAGATGTGGGAATCAATGCCGAAGCTTTCTTT | CASSVDVGINAEAFF
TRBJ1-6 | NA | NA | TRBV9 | TGTGCCAGCAGCGTAGAGAGGAATTCACCCCTCCACTTT | CASSVERNSPLHF
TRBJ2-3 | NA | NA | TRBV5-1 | TGCGCCAGCAGCGAGGGTATATTGAGTACAGATACGCAGTATTTT | CASSEGILSTDTQYF
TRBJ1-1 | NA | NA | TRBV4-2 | TGTGCCAGCAGCCACGGGGCAGGGCAAGGGACTGAAGCTTTCTTT | CASSHGAGQGTEAFF
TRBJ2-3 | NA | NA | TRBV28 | TGTGCCAGCAGTCCCGACCGACGGGGCGATACGCAGTATTTT | CASSPDRRGDTQYF
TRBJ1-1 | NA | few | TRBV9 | TGTGCCAGCAGTGCGGGCGGGACTGAAGCTTTCTTT | CASSAGGTEAFF
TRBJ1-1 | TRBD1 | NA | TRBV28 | TGTGCCAGCAGTTCCCGTCTGGGGACAGGCGCCATTGAAGCTTTCTTT | CASSSRLGTGAIEAFF
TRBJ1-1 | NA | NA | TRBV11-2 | TGTGCCAGCAGCCCCCTAGCGGGGGGCCGGACTGAAGCTTTCTTT | CASSPLAGGRTEAFF
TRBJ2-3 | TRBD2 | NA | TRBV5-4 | TGTGCCAGCAGCTTGGAGCTAGCGGGAGGTGATGGAGATACGCAGTATTTT | CASSLELAGGDGDTQYF
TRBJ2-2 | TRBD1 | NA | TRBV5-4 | TGTGCCAGCAGCTCGTTTCGGACAGGGTCCACCGGGGAGCTGTTTTTT | CASSSFRTGSTGELFF
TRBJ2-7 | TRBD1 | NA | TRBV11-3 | TGTGCCAGCAGCCAGAGGGGGACAGGGGCCCACGAGCAGTACTTC | CASSQRGTGAHEQYF
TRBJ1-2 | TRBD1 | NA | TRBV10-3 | TGTGCCATCAGTGAGTCGACGGGACAGGGACTAAACTATGGCTACACCTTC | CAISESTGQGLNYGYTF
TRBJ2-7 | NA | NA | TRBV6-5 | TGTGCCAGCAGTAAACAGGGAGCGCGCTACGAGCAGTACTTC | CASSKQGARYEQYF
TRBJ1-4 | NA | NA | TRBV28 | TGTGCCAGCAGGGTCTCAACGGGGACACTCACGGAAAAACTGTTTTTT | CASRVSTGTLTEKLFF
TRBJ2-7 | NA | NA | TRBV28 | TGTGCCAGCAGTTTATCTTTCGGGGACGGATGGGCGTACTTC | CASSLSFGDGWAYF
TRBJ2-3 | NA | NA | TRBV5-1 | TGCGCCAGCAGCTTTGCGTCAGATACGCAGTATTTT | CASSFASDTQYF